This paragraph covers one TCR beta chain sequence. Antigen unknown. PCR primers comprised 60 Vbeta and 13 Jbeta primers. Only in-frame clones appear in the TCRdb table, and some are missing; sequencing was by immunoSEQ multiplex PCR. Of 100,000 to 150,000 clones in the sample, 80% were seen once. This sample was included in a study of cytomegalovirus exposure and HLA in healthy donors. Findings and caveats of the study: Later analysis found that TCR beta chains associated with HLA were more clonally expanded than other, equally common chains. Researchers reported from a later analysis that most CMV-associated TCR beta chains appeared HLA-restricted.

CDR1 is SEHNR and CDR2 is FQNEAQ in the germline V gene (reference sequence). This CDR3 spans 14 amino acids. Trimming shortened V by 5 bases and J by 6 bases, and 13 bases separated the two germline ends. The TCR comes from a man aged 25-45 years in good health and CMV-seropositive. The chain employs TRBV7-9 and TRBJ1-4; D ambiguous. The sequenced sample was PBMCs. CDR3 sequence: CASSPRGPDEKLFF. In nucleotides, the CDR3 is TGTGCCAGCAGCCCCCGCGGCCCCGATGAAAAACTGTTTTTT.